What follows is one T cell receptor (beta chain) and its context. Its antigen remains unidentified. The assay was immunoSEQ multiplex PCR, and TCRdb's table has in-frame clones only and misses some. The sample lists 100,000 or so clones, roughly 91% seen once, with about 0.18% in the top ten. This sample is part of a study of graft-versus-host responses after intestinal transplantation. Notes on the study in general: The recipient marrow held GvH clones, and some of them showed up first in ileum or blood.

V dropped 7 bases and J dropped 2 bases, with 20 bases sitting between them. Germline CDR1 SQVTM, CDR2 ANQGSEA. The CDR3 covers 15 residues. This TCR was recovered from a human donor who was the organ donor for an intestinal transplant. This specimen was unstimulated CD4+ T cells sorted from spleen or lymph node cells, taken before transplant. The chain couples TRBV29-1 to TRBJ1-1, with a possible D match to TRBD1 (6 bases). DNA for the CDR3: TGCAGCGCCCCAACAGTCCTAGGGGGTAACACTGAAGCTTTCTTT. The encoded protein is CSAPTVLGGNTEAFF.